What follows are 30 T cell receptor beta chains derived from one specimen sequenced in a study of vaccination and CD4 T cells after COVID-19. Treatment noted: approximately 10-day PBMC culture with coronavirus spike peptide pools or control peptides (ViraFEST assay). Researchers collected the unexposed donor's CD4+ T cells before the COVID-19 pandemic (2011-2018). Researchers used the Oncomine TCR Beta short-read assay to sequence DNA from cultured CD4+ T cells. Once CD4+ T cells had been cultured, genomic DNA was extracted from them. Each CDR3 protein is one row after TCRdb ran MiXCR on the PCR reads. The table lists about 10,000 distinct CDR3 sequences, about 30% of them singletons. Their antigen targets remain unknown. The sample taken for sequencing was CD4+ T cells from blood, cultured in vitro. Receptors were obtained from a human donor in good health.

A few counts support this clonotype. V gene TRBV14 combines with J gene TRBJ1-2, with a tentative D call TRBD1 (6 bases). CDR1 is SGHDN, CDR2 FVKESK, per germline. CDR3 length equals 16 residues. The germline V and J ends were trimmed by 6 bases and 8 bases, with 25 bases remaining between them. CDR3 sequence reads: CASSPTGITYREGYTF. CDR3 coding DNA: TGTGCCAGCAGTCCAACGGGGATCACATACAGGGAAGGCTACACCTTC. The variable domain in full, completed from reference TRBV14 and TRBJ1-2, reads EAGVTQFPSHSVIEKGQTVTLRCDPISGHDNLYWYRRVMGKEIKFLLHFVKESKQDESGMPNNRFLAERTGGTYSTLKVQPAELEDSGVYFCASSPTGITYREGYTFGSGTRLTVV.

The gene calls are TRBV6-1 and TRBJ1-1, with TRBD1 identical over 8 bases. Germline trimming cut 5 bases from V and 0 bases from J; bases unmatched to any gene: 5. The CDR3 sequence is 15 residues long. The germline gives CDR1 MNHNS, CDR2 SASEGT. The CDR3 sequence: CASSLGQGVNTEAFF. The CDR3, as DNA: TGTGCCAGCAGTCTCGGACAGGGCGTGAACACTGAAGCTTTCTTT.

V and J are TRBV4-1 and TRBJ2-7, with D perhaps matching TRBD1 (5 bases). The CDR3 runs to 16 residues. Germline CDR1 MGHRA, CDR2 YSYEKL. Trimming shortened V by 1 base and J by 0 bases, and 13 bases separated the two germline ends. The CDR3 region is CASSQGRTLSSYEQYF. DNA of the CDR3: TGCGCCAGCAGCCAAGGCCGGACATTAAGCTCCTACGAGCAGTACTTC.

The V call is TRBV7-2, the J call TRBJ2-2, with 13 bases matching TRBD2. The CDR3 loop spans 18 amino acids. Germline CDR1 and CDR2: SGHTA and FQGNSA. V was clipped by 2 bases and J by 3 bases; unmatched bases: 6. The CDR3 sequence is CASSLRTSGSGDTGELFF. The CDR3 nucleotides are TGTGCCAGCAGCTTAAGGACTAGCGGGAGTGGTGACACCGGGGAGCTGTTTTTT.

This clonotype was seen only a few times. The rearrangement joins TRBV20-1 to TRBJ2-4; the D is unclear. Germline V lookup: CDR1 DFQATT, CDR2 SNEGSKA (reference sequence). CDR3 length: 13 amino acids. Trimming removed 5 bases at V and 6 bases at J, with 14 bases between. This CDR3 is CSAPHTGGNIQYF. CDR3 nucleotide sequence: TGCAGTGCTCCCCACACGGGTGGAAACATTCAGTACTTC.

This clonotype was seen a few times. The chain joins TRBV7-2 to TRBJ2-1; D is possibly TRBD2 (7 bases). The V end lost 5 bases, the J end lost 8 bases, and 19 bases lay between the germline ends. This CDR3 is 15 amino acids long. Germline CDR1 SGHTA, CDR2 FQGNSA. The CDR3, as DNA: TGTGCCAGCAGCCTACCTAGCGGAGGGGGGGATGAGCAGTTCTTC. The encoded protein is CASSLPSGGGDEQFF.

This clonotype was picked up a small number of times. V is TRBV20-1 and J is TRBJ1-2; 8 bases fit TRBD1. V trimming: 0 bases; J trimming: 4 bases; junction bases outside the gene matches: 7. The germline V gene encodes CDR1 DFQATT and CDR2 SNEGSKA (reference sequence). CDR3 size: 15 residues. The CDR3 DNA is TGCAGTGCTAGAGATTGGCAGGGGGCGGGCTATGGCTACACCTTC. It encodes CSARDWQGAGYGYTF.

This clonotype is a singleton in its sample. This rearrangement joins TRBV5-4 to TRBJ1-1; D unclear. V was shortened by 0 bases and J by 0 bases, with 3 bases between the two germline ends. Germline V gene sequence: CDR1 SGHNT, CDR2 YYREEE (reference sequence). The CDR3 spans 13 residues. CDR3: CASSLALNTEAFF. The CDR3 bases are TGTGCCAGCAGCTTGGCCCTGAACACTGAAGCTTTCTTT.

This chain connects TRBV20-1 to TRBJ1-2; D gene ambiguous. There are 14 residues in the CDR3. The V gene's germline CDR1 is DFQATT and CDR2 SNEGSKA (reference sequence). Between the trimmed V and J ends, which lost 1 base and 4 bases, there was a span of 13 bases. The CDR3 DNA follows: TGCAGTGCTAGAGGTCCCACGGAAGTCTATGGCTACACCTTC. Protein sequence: CSARGPTEVYGYTF.

Sample share makes this clonotype medium-sized. This chain links TRBV7-8 with TRBJ2-3, with 7 bases lining up with TRBD2. The ends lost 4 bases at V and 5 bases at J; junction bases unmatched: 15. Germline CDR1 is SGHVS and CDR2 is FQNEAQ. The CDR3 sequence is 17 residues long. The CDR3 region has the DNA TGTGCCAGCAGCTCTCCGACCACCGGGAGGCAGGGAGATACGCAGTATTTT. This encodes CASSSPTTGRQGDTQYF.

The count of this clonotype is one. The chain combines TRBV20-1 with TRBJ1-4; D is uncertain. Between the trimmed V and J ends, which lost 7 bases and 0 bases, there was a span of 18 bases. CDR3 size: 16 residues. Germline V gene sequence: CDR1 DFQATT, CDR2 SNEGSKA (reference sequence). CDR3 region: CSGLPSRGATNEKLFF. DNA for the CDR3: TGCAGTGGTCTGCCATCTAGAGGCGCAACTAATGAAAAACTGTTTTTT.

This clonotype is medium-sized in the sample. The rearrangement joins TRBV6-2 or TRBV6-3 to TRBJ2-6; D may be TRBD2 (5 bases). The germline gives CDR1 MNHEY, CDR2 SVGEGT. The CDR3 covers 18 residues. V lost 2 bases, J lost 0 bases, and 14 bases lay in between. CDR3 sequence: CASSYGLGQNSGANVLTF. The CDR3 DNA sequence: TGTGCCAGCAGTTACGGACTTGGCCAAAACTCTGGGGCCAACGTCCTGACTTTC.

A single count supports this clonotype. This rearrangement joins TRBV19 to TRBJ2-1; 7 nucleotides line up with TRBD2. Losses at the gene ends were 4 bases for V and 6 bases for J; bases not matched to a gene: 9. Looked up from germline, CDR1 is LNHDA and CDR2 is SQIVND (reference sequence). The CDR3 has 15 residues. The CDR3 bases are TGTGCCAGTAGTAACGGAGCTAGCGGTTCCAATGAGCAGTTCTTC. It yields the protein CASSNGASGSNEQFF.

V and J are TRBV29-1 and TRBJ1-5, with D possibly being TRBD1 (6 bases). Germline CDR1 SQVTM, CDR2 ANQGSEA. The V end lost 8 bases, the J end lost 3 bases, and 17 bases lay between the germline ends. The CDR3 runs to 14 residues. CDR3 amino acids: CSSSRDMYNQPQHF. The CDR3 coding sequence is TGCAGCTCCTCCCGGGACATGTACAATCAGCCCCAGCATTTT.

The J gene is TRBJ1-2, the V gene TRBV5-1; 7 positions agree with TRBD1. Trimming took 4 bases from V and 3 from J; bases not matched to a gene: 3. Germline values: CDR1 SGHRS, CDR2 YFSETQ. The CDR3 runs to 13 residues. This CDR3 is CASSVTGYYGYTF. Written as DNA, the CDR3 is TGCGCCAGCAGCGTGACAGGGTACTATGGCTACACCTTC.

As to this clonotype: One end of the junction does not line up with germline, which may come from a read error. The chain is built from TRBV24-1 and TRBJ2-1; 13 bases line up with TRBD2. The CDR3 has 15 amino acids. Germline values: CDR1 KGHDR, CDR2 SFDVKD. The chain's CDR3 is CATSDWTSGSNEKFF. CDR3 in DNA: TGTGCCACCAGTGACTGGACTAGCGGGAGTAATGAGAAGTTCTTC.

This rearrangement joins TRBV6-1 to TRBJ1-1; D remains unclear. Trimming left V 5 bases short and J 1 base short, with 8 bases between. From germline, CDR1 is MNHNS and CDR2 SASEGT. This CDR3 comprises 13 residues. The CDR3 protein is CASSQRQNTEAFF. The CDR3 DNA sequence: TGTGCCAGCAGTCAACGACAGAACACTGAAGCTTTCTTT.

This chain connects TRBV6-2 or TRBV6-3 to TRBJ1-5; D may be TRBD1 (6 bases). The CDR3 spans 12 residues. Trimming shortened V by 6 bases and J by 7 bases, and 10 bases separated the two germline ends. CDR1 MNHEY and CDR2 SVGEGT come from the germline V gene. In DNA, the CDR3 is TGTGCCAGCAGCCCCAGGGGCCAGCCCCAGCATTTT. Translating gives CASSPRGQPQHF.

The CDR3 loop is CSARLTYNEQFF. CDR3 nucleotides: TGCAGTGCCCGTTTAACTTACAATGAGCAGTTCTTC. This chain joins TRBV20-1 and TRBJ2-1; D unresolved. The germline V gene encodes CDR1 DFQATT and CDR2 SNEGSKA (reference sequence). V shed 6 bases and J shed 4 bases, with 10 bases lying between them. CDR3 length: 12 amino acids.

V and J are TRBV28 and TRBJ2-7; either TRBD1 or TRBD2 may supply D (5 bases each). Trimming removed 2 bases from V and 0 bases from J, with 14 bases in between. Germline V CDR1 and CDR2: MDHEN, SYDVKM. There are 16 residues in the CDR3. CDR3 amino acids: CASSLPGTASSYEQYF. The CDR3 region has the DNA TGTGCCAGCAGTTTACCGGGGACCGCAAGCTCCTACGAGCAGTACTTC.

The gene calls are TRBV7-6 and TRBJ2-5, with 9 nucleotides matching TRBD2. V was pared by 4 bases and J by 5 bases, with 11 bases of the junction left unmatched. Germline CDR1 SGHVS, CDR2 FNYEAQ. The CDR3 contains 16 residues. CDR3: CASSSTAGGGGETQYF. In DNA, the CDR3 is TGTGCCAGCAGCTCCACGGCGGGAGGGGGAGGGGAGACCCAGTACTTC.

This clonotype has more than one count but fewer than ten. V gene TRBV20-1 combines with J gene TRBJ2-5; D not certain. Germline V gives CDR1 DFQATT, CDR2 SNEGSKA (reference sequence). Trimming stripped 8 bases from V and 5 bases from J, with 18 bases between. The CDR3 is 13 amino acids. The CDR3 is CSPRRPDGETQYF. The CDR3 nucleotides are TGCAGTCCCCGGCGGCCAGACGGGGAGACCCAGTACTTC.

This rearrangement joins TRBV10-3 to TRBJ2-7; 11 positions match TRBD2. The CDR3 consists of 17 residues. Per the germline V gene, CDR1 is ENHRY and CDR2 is SYGVKD. The trim removed 4 bases at V and 3 bases at J, leaving 11 bases unmatched. The CDR3 is CAISAEQLAGVVYEQYF. The CDR3 nucleotides are TGTGCCATCAGTGCGGAACAACTAGCGGGAGTAGTCTACGAGCAGTACTTC.

The sample holds a few counts of this clonotype. The rearrangement links TRBV6-4 to TRBJ1-2, with TRBD1 as a possible D gene (6 bases). The CDR3 has 14 amino acids. Germline CDR1 MRHNA, CDR2 SNTAGT. Trimming took off 2 bases at V and 8 bases at J, with 15 bases between the two ends. CDR3 amino acids: CASSDSRQGNGYTF. The CDR3 coding sequence is TGTGCCAGCAGTGACAGTCGGCAGGGGAACGGCTACACCTTC.

The rearrangement links TRBV27 to TRBJ1-1, with a possible D match to TRBD1 (5 bases). V lost 7 bases to trimming and J lost 1 base, with 16 bases between them. The CDR3 is 15 amino acids. The germline V gene encodes CDR1 MNHEY and CDR2 SMNVEV (reference sequence). CDR3 nucleotides: TGTGCCAGCATTGAGTTGGGACGACCGAACACTGAAGCTTTCTTT. Its translation: CASIELGRPNTEAFF.

The chain joins TRBV28 to TRBJ2-5, with D unclear. V dropped 6 bases and J dropped 3 bases, with 14 bases sitting between them. From germline, CDR1 is MDHEN and CDR2 SYDVKM. CDR3 size: 14 residues. DNA of the CDR3: TGTGCCAGCAGCTCTCAGGTGACTGAAGAGACCCAGTACTTC. Protein sequence: CASSSQVTEETQYF. Drawing the rest from reference TRBV28 and TRBJ2-5, the complete variable domain is DVKVTQSSRYLVKRTGEKVFLECVQDMDHENMFWYRQDPGLGLRLIYFSYDVKMKEKGDIPEGYSVSREKKERFSLILESASTNQTSMYLCASSSQVTEETQYFGPGTRLLVL.

This chain links TRBV20-1 with TRBJ2-1; D not resolved. CDR1 and CDR2 from the germline V gene are DFQATT and SNEGSKA (reference sequence). The CDR3 length is 17 residues. The germline V and J ends were trimmed by 5 bases and 2 bases, with 22 bases remaining between them. CDR3 bases: TGCAGTGCTCCAGGCCCACTCAAGGAATGGCCCTACAATGAGCAGTTCTTC. Amino acids: CSAPGPLKEWPYNEQFF.

V usage is TRBV12-3 or TRBV12-4 and J usage is TRBJ2-3, with 12 nucleotides matching TRBD2. After removal of 5 bases from V and 8 bases from J, the junction contained 11 bases not matched to a gene. The CDR3 totals 16 residues. CDR3 DNA sequence: TGTGCCAGCAGTCAGACTAGCGGGAGCTCGGCAGGTACGCAGTATTTT. It codes for CASSQTSGSSAGTQYF.

This clonotype was seen a few times. CDR3 protein: CSVFVRAGNTEAFF. CDR3 bases: TGCAGTGTTTTTGTTCGCGCAGGGAACACTGAAGCTTTCTTT. This chain links TRBV20-1 with TRBJ1-1; D not certain. V lost 7 bases and J 1 base, leaving 16 bases between the germline ends. The length of the CDR3 is 14 residues. Per germline, CDR1 DFQATT and CDR2 SNEGSKA (reference sequence).

This clonotype showed up just a few times. The chain is built from TRBV19 and TRBJ2-6, with D hard to call. The CDR3 runs to 15 residues. Germline V gene data show CDR1 as LNHDA and CDR2 as SQIVND (reference sequence). The V and J ends lost 8 bases and 0 bases respectively, with 11 bases between them. Here the CDR3 DNA reads TGTGCCAGTCGACAACCGAGCTCTGGGGCCAACGTCCTGACTTTC. It specifies CASRQPSSGANVLTF. Together with reference TRBV19 and TRBJ2-6, the CDR3 gives the full variable domain: DGGITQSPKYLFRKEGQNVTLSCEQNLNHDAMYWYRQDPGQGLRLIYYSQIVNDFQKGDIAEGYSVSREKKESFPLTVTSAQKNPTAFYLCASRQPSSGANVLTFGAGSRLTVL.